The clone carrying this T cell receptor (beta chain) was seen a single time. Per the original data handling: From reference gene primer amplification, estimates of nucleated cell counts were derived. Data came from immunoSEQ multiplex PCR; TCRdb stores just in-frame clones and leaves some out. The V and J calls and the clone size are those of that table, but D and trimming were determined from the DNA. The sample includes about 240,000 clones, roughly four fifths seen only once; the top ten take approximately 1.8%. Unmatched junction bases numbered 3, after V lost 6 bases and J lost 1 base. Germline V CDR1 and CDR2: MNHEY, SVGAGI. The CDR3 contains 14 residues. This specimen belongs to a study of blood T cell repertoires in COVID-19. Across the study: Samples of COVID-19 (acute and convalescent) were obtained from the United States, Italy and Spain. In each case, the material was cDNA or gDNA derived from T cells, B-cell-depleted T cells, or PBMCs.

Sequences were obtained from peripheral blood. The chain recombines TRBV6-5 with TRBJ1-5, with 7 bases that match TRBD1. The clonotype comes from a man aged 25-40 years who had recovered from COVID-19. CDR3 in DNA: TGTGCCAGCAGAGGGACAGCGAGCAATCAGCCCCAGCATTTT. Its translation is CASRGTASNQPQHF.